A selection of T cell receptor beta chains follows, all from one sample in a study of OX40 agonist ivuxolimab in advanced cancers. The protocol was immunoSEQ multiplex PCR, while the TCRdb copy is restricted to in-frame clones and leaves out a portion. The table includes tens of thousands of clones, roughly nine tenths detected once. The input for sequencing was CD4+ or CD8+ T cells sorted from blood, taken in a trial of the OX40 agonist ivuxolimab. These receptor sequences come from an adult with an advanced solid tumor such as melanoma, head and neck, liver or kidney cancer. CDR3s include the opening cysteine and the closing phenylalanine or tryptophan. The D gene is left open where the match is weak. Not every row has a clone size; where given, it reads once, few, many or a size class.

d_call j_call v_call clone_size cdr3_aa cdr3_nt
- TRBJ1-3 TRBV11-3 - CASSLVTTQVENTIYF TGTGCCAGCAGCTTAGTAACTACTCAGGTGGAAAACACCATATATTTT
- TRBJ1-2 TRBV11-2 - CASSLQANYGYTF TGTGCCAGCAGCTTACAAGCTAACTATGGCTACACCTTC
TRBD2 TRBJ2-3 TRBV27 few CASSPLAANTDTQYF TGTGCCAGCAGCCCACTAGCGGCCAACACAGATACGCAGTATTTT
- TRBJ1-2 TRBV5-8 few CASSLNYGYTF TGTGCCAGCAGCTTAAACTATGGCTACACCTTC
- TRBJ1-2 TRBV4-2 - CASSQEISGARDYGYTF TGTGCCAGCAGCCAAGAAATTTCCGGAGCTCGTGACTATGGCTACACCTTC
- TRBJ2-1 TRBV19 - CASSIAGAGSNEQFF TGTGCCAGTAGTATAGCGGGAGCGGGTAGTAATGAGCAGTTCTTC
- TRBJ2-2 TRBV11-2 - CASSPPGGFTRELFF TGTGCCAGCAGCCCCCCAGGGGGGTTTACCCGGGAGCTGTTTTTT
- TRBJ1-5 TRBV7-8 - CASSQSTGNQPQHF TGTGCCAGCAGTCAATCAACAGGGAATCAGCCCCAGCATTTT
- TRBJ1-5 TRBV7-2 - CASRTITGSNQPQHF TGTGCCAGTCGCACCATTACAGGGTCCAATCAGCCCCAGCATTTT
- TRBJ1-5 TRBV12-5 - CASGWWTASNQPQHF TGTGCTAGTGGTTGGTGGACAGCTAGCAATCAGCCCCAGCATTTT
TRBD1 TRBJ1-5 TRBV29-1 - CATGGEGNQPQHF TGCGCTACAGGGGGGGAGGGCAATCAGCCCCAGCATTTT
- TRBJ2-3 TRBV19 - CASSPLRLDTQYF TGTGCCAGTAGTCCTTTGAGGTTGGATACGCAGTATTTT
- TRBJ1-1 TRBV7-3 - CASSLTGTMNTEAFF TGTGCCAGCAGCCTTACCGGGACAATGAACACTGAAGCTTTCTTT
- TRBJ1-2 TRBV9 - CASSPRTDLGGYTF TGTGCCAGCAGCCCCAGGACAGACCTGGGGGGCTACACCTTC
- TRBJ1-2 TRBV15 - CATSRVGLTGYGYTF TGTGCCACCAGCAGAGTGGGTTTGACAGGCTATGGCTACACCTTC
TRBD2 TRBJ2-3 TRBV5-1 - CASSAAGTSGIQGTQYF TGCGCCAGCAGCGCCGCGGGGACTAGCGGGATTCAGGGTACGCAGTATTTT